The T cell receptor beta chain described here comes from a study of T cell responses to AZD1222 COVID-19 vaccine. Germline CDR1 reads MDHEN; CDR2 reads SYDVKM. This CDR3 spans 13 amino acids. Trimming left V 6 bases short and J 6 bases short, with 12 bases between. This table comes from immunoSEQ multiplex PCR, and its TCRdb copy is limited to in-frame clones, with some not included. Of approximately 150,000 clones listed, more than 85% are singletons. Overall study results and limits: Two AZD1222 doses significantly raised spike-specific TCR breadth and depth over controls. Clonal diversity was possibly underestimated, and the donors were mostly white British, with more females.

In regard to this clone: Its specificity is not known.

The sequencing used peripheral blood, collected 28 days after the second AZD1222 dose. The chain is built from TRBV28 and TRBJ1-5; D not certain. The receptor comes from an adult who received the AZD1222 COVID-19 vaccine. The DNA of the CDR3 is TGTGCCAGCAGCTGGGTAGTAGGTCAGCCCCAGCATTTT. Its protein product is CASSWVVGQPQHF.